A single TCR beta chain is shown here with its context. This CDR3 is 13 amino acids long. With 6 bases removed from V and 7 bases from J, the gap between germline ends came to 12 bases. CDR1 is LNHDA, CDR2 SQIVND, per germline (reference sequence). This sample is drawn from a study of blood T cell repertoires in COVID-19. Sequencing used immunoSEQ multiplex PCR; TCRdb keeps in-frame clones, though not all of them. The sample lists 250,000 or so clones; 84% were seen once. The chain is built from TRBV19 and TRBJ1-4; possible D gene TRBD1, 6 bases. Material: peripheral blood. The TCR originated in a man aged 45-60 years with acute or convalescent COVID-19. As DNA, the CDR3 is TGTGCCAGTAGCCGGGACACTCCTGAAAAACTGTTTTTT. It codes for CASSRDTPEKLFF.